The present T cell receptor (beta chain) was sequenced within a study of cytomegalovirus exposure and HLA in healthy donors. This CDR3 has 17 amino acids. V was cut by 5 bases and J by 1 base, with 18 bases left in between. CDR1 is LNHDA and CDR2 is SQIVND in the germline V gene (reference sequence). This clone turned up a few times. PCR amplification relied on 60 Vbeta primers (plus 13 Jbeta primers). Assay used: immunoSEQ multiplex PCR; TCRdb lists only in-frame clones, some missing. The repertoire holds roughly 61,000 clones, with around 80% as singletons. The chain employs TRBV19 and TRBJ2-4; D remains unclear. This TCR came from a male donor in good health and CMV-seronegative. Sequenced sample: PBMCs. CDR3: CASSPSGSLVAKNIQYF. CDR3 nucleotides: TGTGCCAGTAGTCCCTCCGGGTCCCTTGTGGCCAAAAACATTCAGTACTTC.